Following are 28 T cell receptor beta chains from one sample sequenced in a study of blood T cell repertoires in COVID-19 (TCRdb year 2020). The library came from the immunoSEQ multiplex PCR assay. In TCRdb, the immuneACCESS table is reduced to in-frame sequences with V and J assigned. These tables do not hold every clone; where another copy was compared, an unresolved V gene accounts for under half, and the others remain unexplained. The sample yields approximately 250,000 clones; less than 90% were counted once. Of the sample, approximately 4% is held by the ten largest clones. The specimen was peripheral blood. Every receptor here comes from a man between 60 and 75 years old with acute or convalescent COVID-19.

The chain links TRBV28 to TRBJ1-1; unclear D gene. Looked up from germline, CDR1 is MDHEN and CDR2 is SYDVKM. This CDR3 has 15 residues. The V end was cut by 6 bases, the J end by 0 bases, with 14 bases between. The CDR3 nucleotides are TGTGCCAGCAGATTCCTAAGCGGGGTGAACACTGAAGCTTTCTTT. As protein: CASRFLSGVNTEAFF.

CDR3 DNA sequence: TGTGCCAGCAGTTACCCCGGGGGTTCTGGAAACACCATATATTTT. Translation gives CASSYPGGSGNTIYF. The chain combines TRBV6-6 with TRBJ1-3; tentatively, D is TRBD1 (5 bases). This CDR3 comprises 15 residues. CDR1 is MNHNY and CDR2 is SVGAGI in the germline V gene (reference sequence). Trimming pared 2 bases from V and 1 base from J, leaving 9 bases between.

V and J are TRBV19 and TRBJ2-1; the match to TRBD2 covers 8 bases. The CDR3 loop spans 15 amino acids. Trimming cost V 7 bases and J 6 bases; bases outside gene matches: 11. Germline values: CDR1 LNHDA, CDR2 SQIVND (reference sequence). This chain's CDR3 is CASIHSGLASNEQFF. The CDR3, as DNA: TGTGCCAGTATCCACTCTGGACTAGCCTCCAATGAGCAGTTCTTC.

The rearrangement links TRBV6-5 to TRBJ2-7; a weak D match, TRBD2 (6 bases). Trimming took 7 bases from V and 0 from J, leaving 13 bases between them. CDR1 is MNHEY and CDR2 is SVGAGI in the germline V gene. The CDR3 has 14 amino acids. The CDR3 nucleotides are TGTGCCAGCAAAAGGTCGGACTACTCCTACGAGCAGTACTTC. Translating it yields CASKRSDYSYEQYF.

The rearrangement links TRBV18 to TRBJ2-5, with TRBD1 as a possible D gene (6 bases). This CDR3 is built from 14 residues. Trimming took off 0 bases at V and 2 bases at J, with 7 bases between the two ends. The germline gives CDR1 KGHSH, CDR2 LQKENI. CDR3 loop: CASSPPGTQETQYF. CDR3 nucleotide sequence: TGTGCCAGCTCACCACCCGGGACACAAGAGACCCAGTACTTC.

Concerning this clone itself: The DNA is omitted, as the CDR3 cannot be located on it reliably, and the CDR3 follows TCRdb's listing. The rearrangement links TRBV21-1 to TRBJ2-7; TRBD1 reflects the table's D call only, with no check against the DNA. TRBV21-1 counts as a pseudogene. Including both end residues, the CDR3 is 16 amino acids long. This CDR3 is CASSKWGRGTLYEQYF.

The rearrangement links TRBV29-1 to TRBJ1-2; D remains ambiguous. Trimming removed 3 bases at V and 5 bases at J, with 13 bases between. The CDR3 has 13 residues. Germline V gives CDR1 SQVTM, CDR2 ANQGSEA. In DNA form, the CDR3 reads TGCAGCGTTGAGAGACAAGGCCTGTATGGCTACACCTTC. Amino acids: CSVERQGLYGYTF.

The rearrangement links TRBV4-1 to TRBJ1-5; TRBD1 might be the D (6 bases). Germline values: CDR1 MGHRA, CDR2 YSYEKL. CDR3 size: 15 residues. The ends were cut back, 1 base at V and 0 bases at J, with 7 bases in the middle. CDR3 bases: TGCGCCAGCAGCCAAGGACAGGCTAGCAATCAGCCCCAGCATTTT. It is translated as CASSQGQASNQPQHF.

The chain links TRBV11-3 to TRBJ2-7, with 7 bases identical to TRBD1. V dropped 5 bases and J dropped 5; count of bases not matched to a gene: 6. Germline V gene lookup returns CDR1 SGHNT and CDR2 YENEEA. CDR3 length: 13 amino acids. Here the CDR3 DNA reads TGTGCCAGCAGCCCGAGACAGGGTCACGAGCAGTACTTC. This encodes CASSPRQGHEQYF.

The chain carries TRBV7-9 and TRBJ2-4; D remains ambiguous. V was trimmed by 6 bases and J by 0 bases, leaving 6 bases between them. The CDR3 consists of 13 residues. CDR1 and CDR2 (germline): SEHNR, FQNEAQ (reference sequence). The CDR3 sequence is CASSTAAKNIQYF. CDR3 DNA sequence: TGTGCCAGCAGTACAGCAGCCAAAAACATTCAGTACTTC.

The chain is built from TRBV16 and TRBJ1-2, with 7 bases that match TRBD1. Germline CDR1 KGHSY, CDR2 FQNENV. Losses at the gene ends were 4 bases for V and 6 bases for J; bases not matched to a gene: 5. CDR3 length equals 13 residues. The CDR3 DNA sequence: TGTGCCAGCAGCCTTAGGGGGCCAGATGGCTACACCTTC. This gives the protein CASSLRGPDGYTF. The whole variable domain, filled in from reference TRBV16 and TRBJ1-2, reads GEEVAQTPKHLVRGEGQKAKLYCAPIKGHSYVFWYQQVLKNEFKFLISFQNENVFDETGMPKERFSAKCLPNSPCSLEIQATKLEDSAVYFCASSLRGPDGYTFGSGTRLTVV.

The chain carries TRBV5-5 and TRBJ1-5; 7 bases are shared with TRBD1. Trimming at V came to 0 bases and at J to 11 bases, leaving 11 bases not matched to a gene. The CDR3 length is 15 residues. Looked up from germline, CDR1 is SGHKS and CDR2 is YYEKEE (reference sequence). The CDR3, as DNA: TGTGCCAGCAGCTTGGGGACAGGCCCATCAGTGGCCCAGCATTTT. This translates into CASSLGTGPSVAQHF.

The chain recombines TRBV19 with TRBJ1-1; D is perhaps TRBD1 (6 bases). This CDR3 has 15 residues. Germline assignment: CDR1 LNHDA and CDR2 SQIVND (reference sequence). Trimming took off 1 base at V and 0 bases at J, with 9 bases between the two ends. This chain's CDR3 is CASSIGGRLNTEAFF. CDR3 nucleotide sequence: TGTGCCAGTAGTATAGGGGGGCGATTGAACACTGAAGCTTTCTTT.

CDR3 nucleotide sequence: TGTGCCCTCAGCGCCTCAGGGGCAGGTGGCTCCTACGAGCAGTACTTC. Its translation is CALSASGAGGSYEQYF. The chain links TRBV7-9 to TRBJ2-7; tentative D call: TRBD1 (6 bases). From germline, CDR1 is SEHNR and CDR2 FQNEAQ (reference sequence). CDR3 length: 16 amino acids. The V gene lost 11 bases and the J gene lost 0 bases, with 23 bases spanning the gap.

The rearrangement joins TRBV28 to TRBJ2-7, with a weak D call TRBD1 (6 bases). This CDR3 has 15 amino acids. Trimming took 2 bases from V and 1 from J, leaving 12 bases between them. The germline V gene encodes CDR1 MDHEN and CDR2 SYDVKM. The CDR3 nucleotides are TGTGCCAGCAGTTTACCCCAGACAGGTTCCTACGAGCAGTACTTC. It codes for CASSLPQTGSYEQYF.

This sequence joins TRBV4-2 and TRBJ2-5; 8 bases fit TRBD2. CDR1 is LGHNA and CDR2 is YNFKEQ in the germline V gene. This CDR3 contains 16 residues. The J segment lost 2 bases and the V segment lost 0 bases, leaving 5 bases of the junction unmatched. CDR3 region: CASSQERLAGQETQYF. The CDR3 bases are TGTGCCAGCAGCCAAGAACGGTTAGCGGGGCAAGAGACCCAGTACTTC.

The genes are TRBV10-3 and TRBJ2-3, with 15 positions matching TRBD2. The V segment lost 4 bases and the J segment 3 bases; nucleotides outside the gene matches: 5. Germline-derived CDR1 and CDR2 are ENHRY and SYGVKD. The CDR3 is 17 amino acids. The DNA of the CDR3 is TGTGCCATCAGTGGGACTAGCGGGAGGGCTTTGACAGATACGCAGTATTTT. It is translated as CAISGTSGRALTDTQYF.

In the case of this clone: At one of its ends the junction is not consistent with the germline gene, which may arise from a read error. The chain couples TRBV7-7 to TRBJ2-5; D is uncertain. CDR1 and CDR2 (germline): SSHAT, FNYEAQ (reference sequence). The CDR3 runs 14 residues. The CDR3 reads CASSLGTVQETQYF. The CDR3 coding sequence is TGTGCTAGCAGCTTAGGTACGGTTCAAGAGACCCAGTACTTC.

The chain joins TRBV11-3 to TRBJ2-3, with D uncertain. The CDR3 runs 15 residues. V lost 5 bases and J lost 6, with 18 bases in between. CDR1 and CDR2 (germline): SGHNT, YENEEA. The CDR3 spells CASSQSNSLGDTQYF. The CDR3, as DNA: TGTGCCAGCAGCCAGTCGAACTCCCTCGGGGATACGCAGTATTTT.

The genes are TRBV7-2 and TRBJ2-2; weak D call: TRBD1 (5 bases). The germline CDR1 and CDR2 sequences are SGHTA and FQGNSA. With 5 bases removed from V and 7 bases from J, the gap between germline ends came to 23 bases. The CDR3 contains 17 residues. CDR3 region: CASSLQLYAGRGGELFF. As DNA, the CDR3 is TGTGCCAGCAGCCTCCAGTTGTACGCAGGGCGCGGCGGGGAGCTGTTTTTT.

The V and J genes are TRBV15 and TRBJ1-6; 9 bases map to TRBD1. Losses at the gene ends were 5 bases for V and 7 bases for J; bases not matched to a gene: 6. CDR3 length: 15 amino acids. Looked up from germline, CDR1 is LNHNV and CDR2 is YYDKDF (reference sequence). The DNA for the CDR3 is TGTGCCACCAGCGGCCGGACAGGGGCGAATTCACCCCTCCACTTT. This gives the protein CATSGRTGANSPLHF. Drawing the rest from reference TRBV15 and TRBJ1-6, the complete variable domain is DAMVIQNPRYQVTQFGKPVTLSCSQTLNHNVMYWYQQKSSQAPKLLFHYYDKDFNNEADTPDNFQSRRPNTSFCFLDIRSPGLGDTAMYLCATSGRTGANSPLHFGNGTRLTVT.

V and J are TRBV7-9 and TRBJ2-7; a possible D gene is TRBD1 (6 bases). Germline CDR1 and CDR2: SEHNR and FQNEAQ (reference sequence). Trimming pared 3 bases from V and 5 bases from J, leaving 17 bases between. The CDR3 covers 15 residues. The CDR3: CASSFQGGGYHEQYF. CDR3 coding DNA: TGTGCCAGCAGCTTTCAGGGTGGGGGCTACCACGAGCAGTACTTC.

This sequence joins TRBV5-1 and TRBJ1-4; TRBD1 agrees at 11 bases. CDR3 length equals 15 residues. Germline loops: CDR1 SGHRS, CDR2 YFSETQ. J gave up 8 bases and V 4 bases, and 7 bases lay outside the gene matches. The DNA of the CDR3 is TGCGCCAGCAGCCCACCCGGGACAGGGGGAGAAAAACTGTTTTTT. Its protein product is CASSPPGTGGEKLFF.

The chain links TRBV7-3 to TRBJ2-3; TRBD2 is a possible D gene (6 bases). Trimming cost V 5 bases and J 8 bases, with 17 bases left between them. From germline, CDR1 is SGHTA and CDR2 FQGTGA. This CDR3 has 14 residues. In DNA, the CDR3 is TGTGCCAGCAGCCCTCCTGGGACTCGCCGTACGCAGTATTTT. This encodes CASSPPGTRRTQYF.

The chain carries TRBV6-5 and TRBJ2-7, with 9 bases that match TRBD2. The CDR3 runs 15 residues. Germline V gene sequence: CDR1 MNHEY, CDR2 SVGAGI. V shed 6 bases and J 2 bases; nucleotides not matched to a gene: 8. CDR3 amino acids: CASRLAGVGTYEQYF. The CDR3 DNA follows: TGTGCCAGCAGGTTAGCGGGAGTGGGGACCTACGAGCAGTACTTC.

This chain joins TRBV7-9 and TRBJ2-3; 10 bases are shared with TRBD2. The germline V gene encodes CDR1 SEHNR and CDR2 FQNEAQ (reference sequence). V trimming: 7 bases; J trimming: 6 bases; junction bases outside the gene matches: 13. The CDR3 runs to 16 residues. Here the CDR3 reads CASTPWTSGVGDTQYF. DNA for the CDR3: TGTGCCAGCACCCCTTGGACTAGCGGCGTCGGGGATACGCAGTATTTT.

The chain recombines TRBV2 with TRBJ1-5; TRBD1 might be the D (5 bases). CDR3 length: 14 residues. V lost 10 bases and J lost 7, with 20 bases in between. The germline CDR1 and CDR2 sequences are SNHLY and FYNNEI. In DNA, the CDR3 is TGTGCCACCTCCCCCGGGGGGTATGGACAGCCCCAGCATTTT. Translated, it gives CATSPGGYGQPQHF.

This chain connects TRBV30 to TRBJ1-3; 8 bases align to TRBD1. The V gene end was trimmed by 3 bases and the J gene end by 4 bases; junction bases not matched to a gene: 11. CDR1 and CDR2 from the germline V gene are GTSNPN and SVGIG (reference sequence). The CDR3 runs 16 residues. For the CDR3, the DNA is TGTGCCTGGAGGCGGGATAGACAGGGGAGAGGAAACACCATATATTTT. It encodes CAWRRDRQGRGNTIYF.